This paragraph covers one TCR beta chain sequence. CDR3 length: 15 amino acids. The ends were cut back, 3 bases at V and 5 bases at J, with 15 bases in the middle. Germline CDR1 SGHAT, CDR2 FQNNGV. Authors' methods: Nucleated cell counts were estimated from reference gene primer amplification. Profiling relied on immunoSEQ multiplex PCR, and the TCRdb table lists in-frame clones only, not all of them. Clone size and the V and J calls come from that table; the DNA yielded D and trimming. The sample shows over 100,000 clones, approximately 80% of them seen only once. This entry comes from a study of blood T cell repertoires in COVID-19. On the study more broadly: Collection of acute and convalescent COVID-19 samples took place in the United States, Italy and Spain. From T cells, B-cell-depleted T cells, or PBMCs came the material, which was cDNA or gDNA.

The origin of this receptor is a woman in her 70s with acute or convalescent COVID-19. Sequencing input: peripheral blood. This chain joins TRBV11-2 and TRBJ2-3; maybe TRBD1 (6 bases). The CDR3 DNA reads as TGTGCCAGCAGCTTCGGAATCCAGGGGATAGATACGCAGTATTTT. Translating gives CASSFGIQGIDTQYF.